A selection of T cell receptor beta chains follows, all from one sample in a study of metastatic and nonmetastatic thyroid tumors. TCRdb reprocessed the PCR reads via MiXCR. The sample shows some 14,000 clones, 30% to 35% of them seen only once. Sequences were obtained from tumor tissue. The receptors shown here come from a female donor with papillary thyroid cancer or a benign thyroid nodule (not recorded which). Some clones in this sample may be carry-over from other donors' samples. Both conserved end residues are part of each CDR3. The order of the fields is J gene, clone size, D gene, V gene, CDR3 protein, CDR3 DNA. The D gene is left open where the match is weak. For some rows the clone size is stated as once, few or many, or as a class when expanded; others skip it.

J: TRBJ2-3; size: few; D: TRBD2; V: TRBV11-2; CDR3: CASSLGIWRENTDTQYF; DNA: TGTGCCAGCAGCTTAGGGATCTGGCGGGAGAACACAGATACGCAGTATTTT
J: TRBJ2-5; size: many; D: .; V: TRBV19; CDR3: CASTGNHQETQYF; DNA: TGTGCCAGTACGGGCAACCACCAAGAGACCCAGTACTTC
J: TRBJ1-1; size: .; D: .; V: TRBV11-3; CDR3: CASSPGGAVNTEAFF; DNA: TGTGCCAGCAGCCCCGGGGGGGCAGTGAACACTGAAGCTTTCTTT
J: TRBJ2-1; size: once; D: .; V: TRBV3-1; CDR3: CASSQLFRQFF; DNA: TGTGCCAGCAGCCAATTGTTTCGGCAGTTCTTC
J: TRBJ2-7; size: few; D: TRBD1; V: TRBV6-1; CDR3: CAIILWTGGEQYF; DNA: TGTGCCATCATCCTCTGGACAGGGGGGGAGCAGTACTTC
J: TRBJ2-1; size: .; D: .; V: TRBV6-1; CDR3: CASSAPSAVRNEQFF; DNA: TGTGCCAGCAGTGCCCCTTCGGCCGTTAGAAATGAGCAGTTCTTC
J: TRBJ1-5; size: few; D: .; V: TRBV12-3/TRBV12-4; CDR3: CASSLGAVVEPQHF; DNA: TGTGCCAGCAGTCTAGGGGCAGTGGTCGAGCCCCAGCATTTT
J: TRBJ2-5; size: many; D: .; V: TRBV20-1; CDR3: CSARMGLQETQYF; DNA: TGCAGTGCTAGAATGGGGCTCCAAGAGACCCAGTACTTC
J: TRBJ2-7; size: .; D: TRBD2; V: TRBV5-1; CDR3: CASSFASGSYEQYF; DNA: TGCGCCAGCAGCTTCGCTAGCGGGTCCTACGAGCAGTACTTC
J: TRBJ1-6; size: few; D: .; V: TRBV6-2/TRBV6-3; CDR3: CASSYVETDNSPLHF; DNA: TGTGCCAGCAGTTACGTTGAGACAGATAATTCACCCCTCCACTTT
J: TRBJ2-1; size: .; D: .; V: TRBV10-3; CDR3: CAISEIDGTEHEQFF; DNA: TGTGCCATCAGTGAGATTGACGGGACTGAACATGAGCAGTTCTTC
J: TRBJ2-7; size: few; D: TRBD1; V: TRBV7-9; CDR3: CASSLQDRGQYF; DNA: TGTGCCAGCAGCTTACAGGACAGGGGGCAGTACTTC
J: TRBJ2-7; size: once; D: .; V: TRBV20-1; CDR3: CSAAGDRAGGEQYF; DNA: TGCAGTGCTGCCGGGGACAGGGCGGGAGGAGAGCAGTACTTC
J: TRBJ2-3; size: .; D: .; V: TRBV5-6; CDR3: CASTLDEDTQYF; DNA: TGTGCCAGCACCCTAGACGAAGATACGCAGTATTTT
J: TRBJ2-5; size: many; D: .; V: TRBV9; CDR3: CASSGTGGVTSGKETQYF; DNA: TGTGCCAGCAGCGGGACAGGGGGAGTGACTAGCGGGAAAGAGACCCAGTACTTC
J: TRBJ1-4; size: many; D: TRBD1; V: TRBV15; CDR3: CATSRDQGAINEKLFF; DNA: TGTGCCACCAGCAGAGATCAGGGGGCCATTAATGAAAAACTGTTTTTT
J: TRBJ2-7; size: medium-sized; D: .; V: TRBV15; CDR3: CATSRFTGTHVVGEQYF; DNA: TGTGCCACCAGCAGATTTACCGGGACACACGTCGTAGGCGAGCAGTACTTC
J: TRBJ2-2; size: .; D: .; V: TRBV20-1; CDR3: CSARAGLAGELFF; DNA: TGCAGTGCTAGGGCAGGCCTCGCAGGGGAGCTGTTTTTT
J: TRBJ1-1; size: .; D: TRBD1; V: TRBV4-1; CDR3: CASSRPTGAYTEAFF; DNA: TGCGCCAGCAGCCGTCCTACAGGGGCATACACTGAAGCTTTCTTT
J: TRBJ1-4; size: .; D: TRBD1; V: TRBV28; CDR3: CASSLGTENEKLFF; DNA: TGTGCTAGCAGCCTCGGGACAGAGAATGAAAAACTGTTTTTT
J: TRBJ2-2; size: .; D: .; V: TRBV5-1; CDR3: CASTPSVQGANGELFF; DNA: TGCGCCAGCACTCCCTCAGTGCAGGGCGCGAACGGGGAGCTGTTTTTT
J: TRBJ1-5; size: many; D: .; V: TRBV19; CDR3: CASSIISQPQHF; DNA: TGTGCCAGTAGTATAATTAGTCAGCCCCAGCATTTT